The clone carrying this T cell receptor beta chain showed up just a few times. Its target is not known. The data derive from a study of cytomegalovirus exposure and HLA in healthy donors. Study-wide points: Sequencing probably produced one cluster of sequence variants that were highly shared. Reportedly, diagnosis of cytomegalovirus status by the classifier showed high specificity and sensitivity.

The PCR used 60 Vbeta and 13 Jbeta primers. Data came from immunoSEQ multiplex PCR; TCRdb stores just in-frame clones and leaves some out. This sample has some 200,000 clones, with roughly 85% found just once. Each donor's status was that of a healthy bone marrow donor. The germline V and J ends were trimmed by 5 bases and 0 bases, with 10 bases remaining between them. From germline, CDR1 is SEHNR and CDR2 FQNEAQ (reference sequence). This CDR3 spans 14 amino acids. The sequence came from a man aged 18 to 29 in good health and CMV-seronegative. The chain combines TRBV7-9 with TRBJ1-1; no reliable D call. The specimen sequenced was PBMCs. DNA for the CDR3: TGTGCCAGCAGCCGTTCCCAGATGAACACTGAAGCTTTCTTT. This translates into CASSRSQMNTEAFF.